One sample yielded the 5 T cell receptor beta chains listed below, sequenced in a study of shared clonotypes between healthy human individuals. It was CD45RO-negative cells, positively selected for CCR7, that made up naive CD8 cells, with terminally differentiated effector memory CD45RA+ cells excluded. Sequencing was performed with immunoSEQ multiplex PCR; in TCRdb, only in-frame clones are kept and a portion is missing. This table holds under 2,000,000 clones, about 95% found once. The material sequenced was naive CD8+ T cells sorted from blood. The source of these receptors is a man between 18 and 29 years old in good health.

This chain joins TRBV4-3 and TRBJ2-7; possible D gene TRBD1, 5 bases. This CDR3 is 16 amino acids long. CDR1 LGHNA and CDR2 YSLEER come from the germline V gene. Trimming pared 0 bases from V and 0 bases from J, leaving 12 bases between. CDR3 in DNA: TGCGCCAGCAGCCAAGACAGGGCACTCAGCTCCTACGAGCAGTACTTC. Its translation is CASSQDRALSSYEQYF.

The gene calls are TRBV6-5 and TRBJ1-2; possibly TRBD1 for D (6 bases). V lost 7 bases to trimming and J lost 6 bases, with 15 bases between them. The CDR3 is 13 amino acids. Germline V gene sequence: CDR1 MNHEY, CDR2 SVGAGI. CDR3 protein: CASNLQGEDGYTF. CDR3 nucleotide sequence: TGTGCCAGCAATTTACAGGGTGAGGATGGCTACACCTTC.

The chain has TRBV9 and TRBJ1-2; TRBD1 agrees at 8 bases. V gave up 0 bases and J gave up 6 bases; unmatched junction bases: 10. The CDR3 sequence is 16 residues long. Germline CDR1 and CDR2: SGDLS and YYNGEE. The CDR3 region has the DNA TGTGCCAGCAGCGTAGGTAATATGGACAGGGACCATGGCTACACCTTC. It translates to CASSVGNMDRDHGYTF.

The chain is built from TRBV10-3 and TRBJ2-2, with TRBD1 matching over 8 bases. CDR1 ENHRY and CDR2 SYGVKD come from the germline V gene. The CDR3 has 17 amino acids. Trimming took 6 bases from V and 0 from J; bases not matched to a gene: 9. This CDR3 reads CAISNRDRSPNTGELFF. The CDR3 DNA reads TGTGCCATCAGCAACCGGGACAGGAGCCCGAACACCGGGGAGCTGTTTTTT.

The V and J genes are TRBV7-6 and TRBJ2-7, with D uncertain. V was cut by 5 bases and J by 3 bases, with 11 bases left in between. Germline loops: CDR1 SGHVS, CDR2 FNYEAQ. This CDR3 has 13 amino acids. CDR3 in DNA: TGTGCCAGCAGCGGGGAAAACCGCTACGAGCAGTACTTC. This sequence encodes CASSGENRYEQYF.